These 22 T cell receptor beta chains share one sample of origin, sequenced in a study of T cell repertoires in cytomegalovirus infection. TCRdb fed the reads into MiXCR, producing one record per CDR3 protein. This table has about 63,000 distinct CDR3 sequences, 20% appearing once. No antigen is known for these receptors. Here the sequenced sample was CD8+ T cells from cultured PBMCs, taken from culture after CMV antigen stimulation. Receptors were obtained from a human donor in good health (CMV status not recorded). Some clones in this sample may be carry-over from other donors' samples.

Only one count was recorded for this clonotype. The V call is TRBV20-1, the J call TRBJ1-1; possibly TRBD1 for D (6 bases). The CDR3 sequence is 13 residues long. Per the germline V gene, CDR1 is DFQATT and CDR2 is SNEGSKA (reference sequence). The ends were cut back, 3 bases at V and 3 bases at J, with 11 bases in the middle. This CDR3 reads CSAREQGDTEAFF. The CDR3 DNA follows: TGCAGTGCTAGGGAACAGGGTGACACTGAAGCTTTCTTT.

This clonotype turned up a few times. This chain joins TRBV6-1 and TRBJ1-2, with 7 positions matching TRBD1. The CDR3 runs 16 residues. Trimming at V came to 5 bases and at J to 2 bases, leaving 11 bases not matched to a gene. Germline CDR1 reads MNHNS; CDR2 reads SASEGT. CDR3 in amino acids: CASSPTGLEGNYGYTF. In DNA, the CDR3 is TGTGCCAGCAGTCCGACAGGGTTGGAAGGGAACTATGGCTACACCTTC.

The chain recombines TRBV11-2 with TRBJ2-6, with TRBD1 matching 7 bases. From germline, CDR1 is SGHAT and CDR2 FQNNGV. J lost 4 bases, V lost 4 bases, and 13 bases had no gene match. The CDR3 totals 18 residues. DNA of the CDR3: TGTGCCAGCAGCTCAGAGGACAGGTCCTTACCCGGGGCCAACGTCCTGACTTTC. Amino acid sequence: CASSSEDRSLPGANVLTF.

The chain joins TRBV7-8 to TRBJ2-7, with 9 bases that match TRBD1. The CDR3 covers 15 residues. Trimming cost V 5 bases and J 3 bases; bases outside gene matches: 8. Germline CDR1 and CDR2: SGHVS and FQNEAQ. As DNA, the CDR3 is TGTGCCAGCAGCCGCCGGGACAGGGTGATCTACGAGCAGTACTTC. This encodes CASSRRDRVIYEQYF.

The table lists this clonotype with a few counts. The chain carries TRBV7-2 and TRBJ2-1; 7 nucleotides align to TRBD1. Losses at the gene ends were 7 bases for V and 2 bases for J; bases not matched to a gene: 8. CDR1 and CDR2 (germline): SGHTA, FQGNSA. This CDR3 spans 15 amino acids. The CDR3 is CASTEVTGPYNEQFF. Written as DNA, the CDR3 is TGTGCCAGCACCGAAGTGACAGGGCCCTACAATGAGCAGTTCTTC.

This chain links TRBV6-8 with TRBJ1-2; the match to TRBD1 covers 9 bases. CDR1 MNHGY and CDR2 SAAAGT come from the germline V gene. J was trimmed by 10 bases and V by 4 bases; bases with no gene match: 7. This CDR3 has 13 amino acids. The CDR3 region has the DNA TGTGCCAGCAGTTCGCCGGACAGGGGAGACTACACCTTC. Translated: CASSSPDRGDYTF.

The chain links TRBV7-8 to TRBJ2-7, with D possibly being TRBD2 (6 bases). The CDR3 has 14 amino acids. The germline V gene encodes CDR1 SGHVS and CDR2 FQNEAQ. The V and J ends lost 4 bases and 2 bases respectively, with 12 bases between them. This CDR3 is CASSSGGPTYEQYF. In nucleotides, the CDR3 is TGTGCCAGCAGCTCCGGGGGTCCAACCTACGAGCAGTACTTC.

The chain is built from TRBV6-6 and TRBJ1-5; D gene unclear. This CDR3 contains 11 residues. Trimming left V 8 bases short and J 4 bases short, with 6 bases between. Germline V gene lookup returns CDR1 MNHNY and CDR2 SVGAGI (reference sequence). The CDR3 DNA sequence: TGTGCCAGCGCCGAAAATCAGCCCCAGCATTTT. Translating it yields CASAENQPQHF.

The CDR3: CASRESTGSQPQHF. CDR3 DNA: TGTGCCAGCAGGGAGTCGACAGGGAGTCAGCCCCAGCATTTT. The gene calls are TRBV6-2 or TRBV6-3 and TRBJ1-5, with TRBD1 matching 7 bases. V shed 6 bases and J 6 bases; nucleotides not matched to a gene: 8. The V gene's germline CDR1 is MNHEY and CDR2 SVGEGT. This CDR3 contains 14 residues.

The CDR3 loop is CASFPSGVNYGYTF. The CDR3 DNA reads as TGTGCCAGCTTTCCATCGGGAGTCAACTATGGCTACACCTTC. V usage is TRBV5-4 and J usage is TRBJ1-2; D is unresolved. The CDR3 has 14 residues. The V gene's germline CDR1 is SGHNT and CDR2 YYREEE (reference sequence). V shed 7 bases and J shed 2 bases, with 15 bases lying between them.

This clonotype was found a few times. The chain recombines TRBV7-8 with TRBJ2-2; D not certain. Germline values: CDR1 SGHVS, CDR2 FQNEAQ. The V gene lost 0 bases and the J gene lost 5 bases, with 13 bases spanning the gap. The CDR3 extends over 16 amino acids. The CDR3 coding sequence is TGTGCCAGCAGCTTAGCTAGCAGAGCCCTGACCGGGGAGCTGTTTTTT. Residues: CASSLASRALTGELFF.

At least ten counts were recorded for this clonotype. This chain uses TRBV7-2 with TRBJ2-7, with TRBD1 matching over 7 bases. V gave up 3 bases and J gave up 2 bases; unmatched junction bases: 13. Germline-derived CDR1 and CDR2 are SGHTA and FQGNSA. The CDR3 totals 17 residues. CDR3 bases: TGTGCCAGCAGCTTCCGTGGTGGGTCGCAGGGGGCCTACGAGCAGTACTTC. Amino acids: CASSFRGGSQGAYEQYF.

The chain uses TRBV7-2 and TRBJ2-3; D gene uncertain. The CDR3 spans 15 residues. Trimming took 2 bases from V and 2 from J, leaving 11 bases between them. In germline, CDR1 is SGHTA, CDR2 FQGNSA. CDR3 in DNA: TGTGCCAGCAGCTTAACGGCCACCCCCACAGATACGCAGTATTTT. This translates into CASSLTATPTDTQYF. Full variable domain (outside the CDR3, taken from reference TRBV7-2 and TRBJ2-3): GAGVSQSPSNKVTEKGKDVELRCDPISGHTALYWYRQSLGQGLEFLIYFQGNSAPDKSGLPSDRFSAERTGGSVSTLTIQRTQQEDSAVYLCASSLTATPTDTQYFGPGTRLTVL.

In this sample, this clonotype turned up a few times. V is TRBV27 and J is TRBJ2-6; D is unresolved. Deletions cut 5 bases from V and 0 bases from J, with 8 bases between. Germline V gene lookup returns CDR1 MNHEY and CDR2 SMNVEV (reference sequence). The CDR3 runs 15 residues. The CDR3 spells CASSPTVSGANVLTF. In DNA form, the CDR3 reads TGTGCCAGCAGTCCCACAGTCTCTGGGGCCAACGTCCTGACTTTC.

The chain uses TRBV19 and TRBJ1-1; 9 positions agree with TRBD1. J was trimmed by 4 bases and V by 3 bases; bases with no gene match: 3. This CDR3 spans 14 amino acids. Germline CDR1 reads LNHDA; CDR2 reads SQIVND (reference sequence). The CDR3 spells CASSIGTGFTEAFF. In DNA form, the CDR3 reads TGTGCCAGTAGTATCGGGACAGGGTTCACTGAAGCTTTCTTT.

This clonotype qualifies as medium-sized. The chain joins TRBV4-3 to TRBJ2-2; possibly TRBD1 for D (5 bases). Germline V gene lookup returns CDR1 LGHNA and CDR2 YSLEER. V lost 0 bases and J 2 bases, leaving 13 bases between the germline ends. CDR3 length: 17 amino acids. For the CDR3, the DNA is TGCGCCAGCAGCCAAGATACGGTGACAGAAAACACCGGGGAGCTGTTTTTT. Translating gives CASSQDTVTENTGELFF.

This clonotype was seen many times. The CDR3 coding sequence is TGCGCCAGCAGTCCTTCGGGGGCCTTGAACACTGAAGCTTTCTTT. This encodes CASSPSGALNTEAFF. This chain connects TRBV4-1 to TRBJ1-1, with D maybe TRBD1 (6 bases). Germline V gene data show CDR1 as MGHRA and CDR2 as YSYEKL. CDR3 length equals 15 residues. V was shortened by 6 bases and J by 0 bases, with 14 bases between the two germline ends.

This clonotype was recorded at least ten times. The chain joins TRBV4-1 to TRBJ1-3; D gene uncertain. This CDR3 is 12 amino acids long. The V gene's germline CDR1 is MGHRA and CDR2 YSYEKL. The ends were cut back, 4 bases at V and 4 bases at J, with 5 bases in the middle. CDR3 protein: CASSPQGNTIYF. The CDR3 DNA sequence: TGCGCCAGCAGCCCCCAAGGAAACACCATATATTTT.

J is TRBJ1-2 and V is TRBV28; D gene uncertain. CDR1 MDHEN and CDR2 SYDVKM come from the germline V gene. Deletions cut 2 bases from V and 10 bases from J, with 17 bases between. The CDR3 covers 14 residues. The CDR3 DNA sequence: TGTGCCAGCAGTTTAAGCCGATCAGACCTCTCCTACACCTTC. Protein product: CASSLSRSDLSYTF.

The chain employs TRBV27 and TRBJ2-1; no firm D call. With 2 bases removed from V and 8 bases from J, the gap between germline ends came to 13 bases. The CDR3 has 14 residues. Germline lookup yields CDR1 MNHEY and CDR2 SMNVEV (reference sequence). CDR3 sequence (DNA): TGTGCCAGCAGTTTAAGAGGCAGGAGCGATGAGCAGTTCTTC. Residues: CASSLRGRSDEQFF.

This clonotype was picked up a small number of times. The V call is TRBV7-2, the J call TRBJ1-1, with TRBD1 matching over 9 bases. The CDR3 is made up of 15 amino acids. Trimming removed 5 bases from V and 1 base from J; junction bases left unmatched: 5. Germline V gene data show CDR1 as SGHTA and CDR2 as FQGNSA. CDR3 sequence reads: CASSLKTGGNTEAFF. The CDR3 nucleotides read TGTGCCAGCAGCCTAAAGACAGGGGGGAACACTGAAGCTTTCTTT.

In this sample, this clonotype turned up a few times. V and J are TRBV7-6 and TRBJ2-7, with D possibly being TRBD2 (6 bases). V was pared by 5 bases and J by 3 bases, with 11 bases between. The CDR3 sequence is 13 residues long. Germline lookup yields CDR1 SGHVS and CDR2 FNYEAQ. For the CDR3, the DNA is TGTGCCAGCAGCACGGGACTCAACTACGAGCAGTACTTC. As protein: CASSTGLNYEQYF.